This TCR beta chain was observed in a study of cytomegalovirus exposure and HLA in healthy donors (TCRdb year 2017). About the study as a whole: According to an earlier analysis of several hundred of the donors, about 170 million T cells yielded some 120 million unique TCR beta sequences and about 300 Gb of sequence data. Roughly 300 gigabases of sequencing data and roughly 80 million unique TCR sequences made up an early release that covered over 550 HLA-typed donors. Of the approximately 370 genotyped donors, 65% to 90% were placed in the genetic ancestry cluster associated with self-reported Caucasian donors. The study was designed to test whether signatures of past pathogen exposure could be identified by cataloging public T cell receptors. Using immunosequencing, the study profiled T cell repertoires from some 670 subjects and related those repertoires to cytomegalovirus serostatus. In addition to the first cohort of 650 to 750 subjects, a separate validation cohort of 120 different subjects was used. To predict cytomegalovirus infection status, the study brought together high-throughput TCR immunosequencing, statistical association of individual TCRs with disease status, and machine learning. In a later analysis, previously published TCR beta repertoires from 666 donors were re-analyzed and high-resolution HLA genotyping was added so that TCR occurrence patterns could be studied. In the later analysis, no new phenotypic data were used to find candidate immune exposures; instead, reliance was placed on TCR beta sequences and their occurrence across donors. An earlier analysis of approximately 640 of the donors applied high-throughput TCR beta sequencing to assess whether each TCR beta V gene segment acted as functional or pseudogenic. Donor age, sex, ethnicity and CMV serostatus were compiled alongside the repertoire data. A later genetic analysis used genome-wide SNP genotypes for 398 of the 666 donors, treating that subset as a discovery cohort. Every repertoire in the discovery cohort had been generated on one and the same sequencing platform. HLA typing included class I and class II loci at four-digit resolution. The number of donors typed differed by locus, with 629-630 for A, B, C, DRB1 and DQB1, more than 500 for DQA1, about 610 for DPA1, and approximately 470 for DPB1. Roughly 5 DR-DQ haplotypes were handled as single units for association and clustering, since linkage in the cohort was strong. Across under 500 genotyped donors of the cohort, an average of roughly 230,000 unique TCR beta nucleotide sequences per donor were sequenced, and roughly a sixth of those sequences were non-productive. The paper as a whole reports these results and caveats: The 87-base-pair reads could not distinguish some IMGT-functional V segments, including TRBV6-2 and TRBV6-3, so those segments were excluded. In a later analysis, most CMV-associated TCR beta chains were found to appear HLA-restricted, with HLA associations seemingly driven largely by CMV exposure. A group of highly shared sequence variants was considered likely to be a technical artifact of the sequencing pipeline. The authors suggested that the approach could potentially be extended to other disease states and immunological phenotypes. Correlated functional status among segregating V segments might reflect linkage disequilibrium, but an unknown experimental factor could not be ruled out. An association between a missense DCLRE1C variant and V-gene and J-gene trimming of TCR beta chains was found in a later genetic analysis and replicated in an independent cohort. A later analysis found that HLA-associated TCR beta chains were more clonally expanded and had lower generation probabilities than equally common non-associated chains. This cohort had only TCR beta chains sequenced, and the lack of alpha or paired-chain data limited which features could be detected. In an earlier analysis of some 500 of the donors, most TCR beta V segments were observed in productive rearrangements about 87% or about 30% of the time, broadly matching IMGT annotations. Cytomegalovirus status was reported to be diagnosed by the classifier with high specificity and sensitivity in both the original and validation cohorts. In vitro tests confirmed that a few of the cytomegalovirus-associated TCR beta chains recognize cytomegalovirus antigens. Most TCR sequences were observed very rarely across donors, whereas some public TCRs were present in many individuals. A further reported finding was that TCR beta sequences accurately predicted the HLA-A and HLA-B alleles for most subjects in the first cohort. The presence/absence analyses assumed that sequencing depth was roughly uniform across donors, and that assumption may not be true. Compared with the 666-donor mean, donors in an Asian-associated ancestry cluster had fewer N-insertions in productive TCRs, according to a later genetic analysis. Because some donors lacked HLA typing at each locus, the association tests relied only on the typed subset. Because counts were too low, seventeen rarely observed V segments, including chromosome 9 orphons, were excluded from the earlier analysis of several hundred of the donors. In a later analysis, some 17,000 TCR beta sequences were associated with specific HLA alleles at a false discovery rate of 0.05. Strong co-occurrence of HLA alleles, especially DR and DQ, made assigning TCR associations to individual alleles difficult. For the cohort, immune exposure information was limited to CMV serostatus. In a later analysis, the rate of TCR association differed among HLA loci, with DRB1 alleles having the most associated TCRs and HLA-C alleles having the fewest. In a later analysis, several top co-occurrence clusters were reported to appear linked to parvovirus B19, influenza, CMV and Epstein-Barr virus. In the study, approximately 160 TCR beta chains were listed as associated with cytomegalovirus.

Of note for this clone: The clone's antigen remains unknown. It has no much larger one-base neighbor in the sample; base qualities were not kept.

Library creation used the immunoSEQ multiplex PCR assay. For the multiplex PCR, a mixture combining 60 forward primers for TCR Vbeta segments and 13 reverse primers for TCR Jbeta segments was used. The CDR3 region of rearranged TCR beta genes was amplified from genomic DNA with a multiplex PCR assay. The amplified TCR beta libraries were sequenced on the Illumina HiSeq System as 87-base-pair reads. On the study's bioinformatics: Across the roughly 640 repertoires, a later analysis counted 60 million to 90 million unique TCR beta chains, roughly 11 million of which were shared by at least two donors. To remove PCR and sequencing errors, raw reads were error-corrected and collapsed into unique sequences using a nearest-neighbor algorithm that merged closely related sequences. CDR3 sequences were aligned to IMGT reference sequences to assign V, D and J gene segments. For a sequence to be retained, a match of at least six nucleotides to both a V gene segment and a J gene segment was required. Rearrangements were classified as productive when the CDR3 lacked stop codons and remained in frame with V and J, and all other rearrangements were classified as non-productive. CDR3 was defined according to IMGT convention as the region running from the second conserved V-encoded cysteine to the conserved J-encoded phenylalanine. The earlier analysis of 550 to 650 of the donors excluded any sequence lacking an unambiguous match to a single V gene segment. An earlier analysis of fewer than 750 of the donors called V segments functional above 56.7% productive rearrangements and segregating when the between-donor standard deviation exceeded 5%. To diagnose cytomegalovirus status from the catalog of TCR beta chain sequences, a statistical classification framework was built. A later analysis assigned V and J genes by comparing TCR nucleotide sequences with IMGT/GENE-DB human TR gene sequences. Using the TCRdist pipeline, a later analysis assigned CDR3 sequences along with most-parsimonious VDJ recombination scenarios. In a later analysis, each TCR beta chain was defined by its CDR3 amino acid sequence together with its V-gene family, and reads lacking a unique V-gene family were excluded. A later analysis removed 550 to 650 highly shared, low-generation-probability nucleotide sequences to deal with suspected cross-contamination and a sequencing artifact. For each public chain, a later analysis derived a clonal expansion index from normalized ranks of inferred template counts within each repertoire. In a later analysis, generation probabilities were computed with a VDJ recombination model fitted to out-of-frame rearrangements, and the resulting probabilities were checked against IGoR. In a later analysis, hypergeometric tests were used to score TCR-TCR, TCR-HLA and TCR-CMV co-occurrence, with a repertoire-size bias correction applied to TCR pairs. In a later analysis, false discovery rates were estimated by permuting HLA or CMV assignments 20 times. In a later analysis, co-occurring TCRs were grouped using DBSCAN, with TCRdist sequence similarity added in when clustering inside HLA-allele-positive subsets. Co-occurrence clustering excluded repertoires with fewer than 30,000 or more than 120,000 public chains, plus five with anomalous nucleotide sharing. The clones in this table, taken by TCRdb from immuneACCESS, are in-frame only. Not every clone is retained; where verified, under half of the shortfall comes from an unresolved V gene, and the cause of the rest is unknown. D and trimming come from the DNA, and the V and J calls and clone size come from that table. In this sample the table shows 150,000 to 200,000 clones, 65% to 85% of which occur a single time. The ten largest clonotypes hold around 7% of the sample.

In total, roughly 670 healthy bone marrow donors made up the cohort. Cohort members were all nominally healthy when sampled, although unrecorded immune exposures were likely present. The donor was CMV seropositive and was included in the group of about 290 seropositive cohort members. Each donor provided a peripheral blood sample, and peripheral blood mononuclear cells were used for TCR beta sequencing. The Qiagen DNeasy Blood Extraction Kit was used to extract genomic DNA from the blood cell samples. V is cut back by 5 bases and J by 1 base, with 10 bases in the junction unmatched. The CDR3 covers 17 residues, taking in both the cysteine and the phenylalanine. The read is trimmed to its CDR3 DNA, 51 bases read in frame from base 1. The germline V gene (reference sequence) yields SEHNR for CDR1 and FQNEAQ for CDR2.

The chain uses TRBV7-9 and TRBJ2-3, with TRBD1 matching 9 junction bases. The clonotype originates from a man aged 35 to 55 in good health and CMV-seropositive. The material sequenced was PBMCs. The CDR3 protein: CASSPGLGQGGTDTQYF. The nucleotide sequence reads TGTGCCAGCAGCCCAGGCCTGGGACAGGGCGGCACAGATACGCAGTATTTT. The full variable domain, completed from the reference TRBV7-9 and TRBJ2-3 proteins outside the CDR3, reads DTGVSQNPRHKITKRGQNVTFRCDPISEHNRLYWYRQTLGQGPEFLTYFQNEAQLEKSRLLSDRFSAERPKGSFSTLEIQRTEQGDSAMYLCASSPGLGQGGTDTQYFGPGTRLTVL.